The 8 T cell receptor beta chains below were found in one sample sequenced in a study of T-cell memory formation after mild COVID-19. Each CDR3 protein gets one entry after TCRdb re-called the 5' RACE reads with MiXCR. This table has about 100,000 distinct CDR3 sequences, roughly 10% appearing once. Sequenced material: PBMCs or a T cell subset sorted from them (not recorded which). These TCRs come from a man aged 18 to 30 who had mild COVID-19 (a few samples of this study predate the infection). Cell type and time point are not known.

This clonotype has only a few counts. V and J are TRBV12-3 or TRBV12-4 and TRBJ1-6; D is uncertain. The CDR3 extends over 11 amino acids. V was pared by 5 bases and J by 12 bases, with 8 bases between. The CDR3 region has the DNA TGTGCCAGCAGTGACCTTCTACCCCTCCACTTT. Amino acids: CASSDLLPLHF.

V and J are TRBV7-9 and TRBJ2-1; D gene ambiguous. The V gene's germline CDR1 is SEHNR and CDR2 FQNEAQ (reference sequence). This CDR3 has 18 amino acids. The germline V and J ends were trimmed by 0 bases and 0 bases, with 15 bases remaining between them. CDR3 in amino acids: CASSLAVVLQSSYNEQFF. The CDR3 nucleotides read TGTGCCAGCAGCTTAGCGGTCGTATTGCAGAGCTCCTACAATGAGCAGTTCTTC.

J is TRBJ1-5 and V is TRBV16; a weak D match, TRBD1 (6 bases). Germline CDR1 KGHSY, CDR2 FQNENV. This CDR3 comprises 17 residues. Trimming removed 2 bases at V and 0 bases at J, with 14 bases between. The CDR3 sequence is CASSQLEGGYSNQPQHF. For the CDR3, the DNA is TGTGCCAGCAGCCAACTCGAGGGGGGATATAGCAATCAGCCCCAGCATTTT. The full variable domain, rest sourced from reference TRBV16 and TRBJ1-5, is GEEVAQTPKHLVRGEGQKAKLYCAPIKGHSYVFWYQQVLKNEFKFLISFQNENVFDETGMPKERFSAKCLPNSPCSLEIQATKLEDSAVYFCASSQLEGGYSNQPQHFGDGTRLSIL.

The V and J genes are TRBV6-6 and TRBJ2-3, with TRBD1 matching over 7 bases. Looked up from germline, CDR1 is MNHNY and CDR2 is SVGAGI (reference sequence). CDR3 length: 18 residues. Trimming cost V 6 bases and J 1 base; bases outside gene matches: 16. As DNA, the CDR3 is TGTGCCAGCAGGGGAGACAGGGCGAGCATTCGGGGCACAGATACGCAGTATTTT. It codes for CASRGDRASIRGTDTQYF.

In its sample, this clonotype was seen a few times. The chain uses TRBV6-5 and TRBJ1-5; possible D gene TRBD1, 5 bases. Between the trimmed V and J ends, which lost 6 bases and 4 bases, there was a span of 13 bases. This CDR3 is 14 amino acids long. The germline V gene encodes CDR1 MNHEY and CDR2 SVGAGI. The CDR3 region has the DNA TGTGCCAGCAGCGAGGGACGGACTAATCAGCCCCAGCATTTT. Translated, it gives CASSEGRTNQPQHF.

This clonotype appeared a few times. The chain employs TRBV20-1 and TRBJ1-5, with D perhaps TRBD1 (6 bases). Germline values: CDR1 DFQATT, CDR2 SNEGSKA (reference sequence). The CDR3 loop spans 16 amino acids. Between the trimmed V and J ends, which lost 6 bases and 0 bases, there was a span of 18 bases. CDR3 loop: CSAPPRGANSNQPQHF. CDR3 bases: TGCAGTGCCCCCCCCCGGGGGGCGAATAGCAATCAGCCCCAGCATTTT.

This clonotype was recorded many times. The chain links TRBV4-3 to TRBJ2-5; D not resolved. Trimming removed 2 bases from V and 1 base from J, with 5 bases in between. Germline values: CDR1 LGHNA, CDR2 YSLEER. This CDR3 has 13 residues. The CDR3: CASSQNLQETQYF. CDR3 DNA sequence: TGCGCCAGCAGCCAAAACCTCCAAGAGACCCAGTACTTC.

This clonotype was seen repeatedly, ten times or more. The rearrangement links TRBV6-2 or TRBV6-3 to TRBJ2-1, with D possibly being TRBD1 or TRBD2 (6 bases each). From germline, CDR1 is MNHEY and CDR2 SVGEGT. This CDR3 comprises 12 residues. V lost 4 bases, J lost 9 bases, and 10 bases lay in between. This chain's CDR3 is CASSLWGAEQFF. For the CDR3, the DNA is TGTGCCAGCAGTTTATGGGGGGCTGAGCAGTTCTTC.